This T cell receptor beta chain comes out of a study of regulatory T cells in long-lasting Graves disease. Comments on this clonotype: Antigen unknown.

The CDR3 covers 14 residues. Deletions cut 8 bases from V and 4 bases from J, with 16 bases between. Germline CDR1 reads MGHDK; CDR2 reads SYGVNS. According to the study, TCR beta libraries were built with iRepertoire HTBI primers and CDR3-region Arm-PCR. TCRdb called the multiplex PCR reads again in MiXCR, with one record for every CDR3 protein. The sample lists around 450,000 distinct CDR3 sequences, around 15% seen once, with 12% in the top ten. The time point denotes: newly diagnosed GD, antithyroid drugs for less than 3 months. RNA isolated from PBMCs was used to make the TCR library. General study points: Those with persistent Graves' had less TCR diversity than newly diagnosed patients.

These sequences were also reported in another study, on T cells in Graves' hyperthyroidism and ophthalmopathy.

This sample comprised peripheral blood mononuclear cells (PBMCs), obtained at new diagnosis, from a patient treated with antithyroid drugs. This clonotype was obtained from a man in his forties or fifties with Graves disease. The chain couples TRBV25-1 to TRBJ2-3; D possibly matches TRBD1 or TRBD2 (7 bases each). The CDR3 DNA follows: TGTGCCAGCGGCGCGGGAGACAGGGCAGATACGCAGTATTTT. Translated: CASGAGDRADTQYF.